The 13 T cell receptor beta chains given below trace back to one sample, sequenced in a study of blood T cell repertoires in COVID-19. TCRdb keeps only in-frame clones here, not all; method: immunoSEQ multiplex PCR. In the table there are over 80,000 clones, roughly 87% of which are singletons. Sequencing was carried out using peripheral blood. Every receptor here comes from a middle-aged man with acute or convalescent COVID-19.

The rearrangement uses TRBV5-1 and TRBJ1-3; 9 nucleotides match TRBD1. V dropped 2 bases and J dropped 4; count of bases not matched to a gene: 10. Germline lookup yields CDR1 SGHRS and CDR2 YFSETQ. There are 17 residues in the CDR3. As DNA, the CDR3 is TGCGCCAGCAGCTTCACGCCAGGACAGGGGCAGGGAAACACCATATATTTT. Encoded protein: CASSFTPGQGQGNTIYF.

The chain has TRBV29-1 and TRBJ1-1; D remains unclear. V lost 4 bases and J 10 bases, leaving 13 bases between the germline ends. Germline V CDR1 and CDR2: SQVTM, ANQGSEA. The CDR3 is made up of 11 amino acids. CDR3 region: CSVVGRDLAFF. DNA for the CDR3: TGCAGCGTTGTGGGGAGGGATTTAGCTTTCTTT.

This rearrangement joins TRBV6-5 to TRBJ2-1; 10 bases map to TRBD2. The J segment lost 4 bases and the V segment lost 3 bases, leaving 6 bases of the junction unmatched. CDR3 length equals 16 residues. CDR1 and CDR2 (germline): MNHEY, SVGAGI. Here the CDR3 reads CASSYAASGGYNEQFF. The CDR3, as DNA: TGTGCCAGCAGTTATGCGGCTAGCGGGGGTTACAATGAGCAGTTCTTC.

V usage is TRBV19 and J usage is TRBJ1-2; 8 bases agree with TRBD1. Germline values: CDR1 LNHDA, CDR2 SQIVND (reference sequence). The junction had 1 base not matched to a gene; V was cut back by 5 bases and J by 5 bases. This CDR3 contains 12 residues. CDR3 loop: CASSGQGYGYTF. The CDR3 DNA reads TGTGCCAGTAGTGGACAGGGATATGGCTACACCTTC. Together with reference TRBV19 and TRBJ1-2, the CDR3 gives the full variable domain: DGGITQSPKYLFRKEGQNVTLSCEQNLNHDAMYWYRQDPGQGLRLIYYSQIVNDFQKGDIAEGYSVSREKKESFPLTVTSAQKNPTAFYLCASSGQGYGYTFGSGTRLTVV.

The table lists this clone with a count of one. In DNA form, the CDR3 reads TGTGCCAGCAGGCGACAGGGTGCCGGCTATGGCTACACCTTC. Its protein is CASRRQGAGYGYTF. The J gene is TRBJ1-2, the V gene TRBV6-5; 7 positions agree with TRBD1. CDR3 length equals 14 residues. In germline, CDR1 is MNHEY, CDR2 SVGAGI. The J segment lost 4 bases and the V segment lost 6 bases, leaving 8 bases of the junction unmatched.

The chain is built from TRBV6-6 and TRBJ2-7; a possible D gene is TRBD1 (5 bases). Germline V gene sequence: CDR1 MNHNY, CDR2 SVGAGI (reference sequence). V was trimmed by 0 bases and J by 4 bases, leaving 7 bases between them. This CDR3 is built from 13 residues. CDR3 sequence (DNA): TGTGCCAGCAGTTACTCCGACAGATACGAGCAGTACTTC. It yields the protein CASSYSDRYEQYF.

The gene calls are TRBV28 and TRBJ1-5; D not resolved. The germline CDR1 and CDR2 sequences are MDHEN and SYDVKM. CDR3 length equals 13 residues. Trimming took off 7 bases at V and 5 bases at J, with 12 bases between the two ends. The CDR3 loop reads CASTFDGDQPQHF. CDR3 DNA: TGTGCCAGCACCTTCGACGGGGATCAGCCCCAGCATTTT. Full variable domain (outside the CDR3, taken from reference TRBV28 and TRBJ1-5): DVKVTQSSRYLVKRTGEKVFLECVQDMDHENMFWYRQDPGLGLRLIYFSYDVKMKEKGDIPEGYSVSREKKERFSLILESASTNQTSMYLCASTFDGDQPQHFGDGTRLSIL.

This clone was detected only a few times. The V call is TRBV5-1, the J call TRBJ1-2, with a weak D call TRBD1 (6 bases). Trimming removed 2 bases from V and 3 bases from J, with 8 bases in between. The germline gives CDR1 SGHRS, CDR2 YFSETQ. CDR3 size: 13 residues. This CDR3 is CASSLQGDYGYTF. The CDR3 DNA reads as TGCGCCAGCAGCTTACAGGGTGACTATGGCTACACCTTC.

The CDR3 spells CASSSRGTGVRTEAFF. The CDR3 DNA sequence: TGTGCCAGCAGTTCGCGTGGGACAGGGGTACGAACTGAAGCTTTCTTT. The chain employs TRBV6-5 and TRBJ1-1, with 10 bases fitting TRBD1. The CDR3 length is 16 residues. Germline CDR1 is MNHEY and CDR2 is SVGAGI. V dropped 4 bases and J dropped 5; count of bases not matched to a gene: 10.

This clone was counted once. The CDR3 DNA follows: TGTGCCAGCAGTGAAGACAGGGGCTATAATTCACCCCTCCACTTT. Protein product: CASSEDRGYNSPLHF. The chain carries TRBV2 and TRBJ1-6; 7 positions match TRBD1. Losses at the gene ends were 1 base for V and 3 bases for J; bases not matched to a gene: 0. This CDR3 has 15 amino acids. CDR1 SNHLY and CDR2 FYNNEI come from the germline V gene.

This chain links TRBV6-6 with TRBJ1-2; no reliable D call. The V and J ends lost 5 bases and 7 bases respectively, with 17 bases between them. This CDR3 contains 14 residues. CDR1 and CDR2 (germline): MNHNY, SVGAGI (reference sequence). The chain's CDR3 is CASSPHGGSGGYTF. The CDR3 nucleotides read TGTGCCAGCAGTCCACACGGCGGGAGCGGTGGCTACACCTTC.

CDR3 DNA sequence: TGTGCCAGCACCATTGGGGGGGGTGTCACTGAAGCTTTCTTT. Its protein product is CASTIGGGVTEAFF. The J gene is TRBJ1-1, the V gene TRBV6-5, with D maybe TRBD1 (5 bases). The V end was cut by 7 bases, the J end by 4 bases, with 16 bases between. Germline V gene sequence: CDR1 MNHEY, CDR2 SVGAGI. This CDR3 is 14 amino acids long.

The chain links TRBV18 to TRBJ1-2; D might be TRBD1 (5 bases). Germline CDR1 is KGHSH and CDR2 is LQKENI. The CDR3 loop spans 14 amino acids. V gave up 2 bases and J gave up 9 bases, with 16 bases separating them. CDR3 DNA: TGTGCCAGCTCACCATCGGGGGATATAAGCCGCTACACCTTC. This encodes CASSPSGDISRYTF. Looking up the rest from reference TRBV18 and TRBJ1-2 gives the full variable domain: NAGVMQNPRHLVRRRGQEARLRCSPMKGHSHVYWYRQLPEEGLKFMVYLQKENIIDESGMPKERFSAEFPKEGPSILRIQQVVRGDSAAYFCASSPSGDISRYTFGSGTRLTVV.